The TCR beta chain described here comes from a study of CD8 T cells in ankylosing spondylitis. The study, taken as a whole, reports: Matched ankylosing spondylitis synovial fluid reportedly showed significant enrichment of disease-linked clones.

This CDR3 spans 16 amino acids. Germline V gene data show CDR1 as MNHNS and CDR2 as SASEGT. V was cut by 5 bases and J by 2 bases, with 13 bases left in between. A single record per CDR3 protein comes from TCRdb applying MiXCR to the 5' RACE reads. Of about 190,000 distinct CDR3 sequences detected, over 10% appear once; the ten largest clones hold 11%. This clonotype showed up just a few times. Antigen specificity is unknown. This sequence was found in a female donor with ankylosing spondylitis or in good health (not recorded which). This rearrangement joins TRBV6-1 to TRBJ2-6, with D possibly TRBD1 on 6 matching bases. Input material: blood, either unsorted or a sorted T cell fraction (not recorded which). In nucleotides, the CDR3 is TGTGCCAGCAGTACAAACAGGGTTCCTGGGGCCAACGTCCTGACTTTC. It is translated as CASSTNRVPGANVLTF.